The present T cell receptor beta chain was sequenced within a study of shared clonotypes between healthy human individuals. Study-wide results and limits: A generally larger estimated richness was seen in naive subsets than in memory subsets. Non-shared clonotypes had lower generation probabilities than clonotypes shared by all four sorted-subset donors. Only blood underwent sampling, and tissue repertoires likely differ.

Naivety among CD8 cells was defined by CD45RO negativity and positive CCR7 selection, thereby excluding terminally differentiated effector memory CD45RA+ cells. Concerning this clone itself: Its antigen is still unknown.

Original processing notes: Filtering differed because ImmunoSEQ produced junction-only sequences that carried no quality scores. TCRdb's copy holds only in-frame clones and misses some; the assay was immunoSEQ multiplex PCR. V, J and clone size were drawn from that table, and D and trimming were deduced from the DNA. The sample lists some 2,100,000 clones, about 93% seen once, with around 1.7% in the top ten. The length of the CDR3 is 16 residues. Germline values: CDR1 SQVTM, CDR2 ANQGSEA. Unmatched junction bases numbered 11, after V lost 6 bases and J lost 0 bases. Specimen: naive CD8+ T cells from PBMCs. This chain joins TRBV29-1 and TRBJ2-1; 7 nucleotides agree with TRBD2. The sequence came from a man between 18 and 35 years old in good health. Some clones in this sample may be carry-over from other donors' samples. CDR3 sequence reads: CSVHTTSESSYNEQFF. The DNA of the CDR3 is TGCAGCGTCCACACAACTAGCGAGAGCTCCTACAATGAGCAGTTCTTC.